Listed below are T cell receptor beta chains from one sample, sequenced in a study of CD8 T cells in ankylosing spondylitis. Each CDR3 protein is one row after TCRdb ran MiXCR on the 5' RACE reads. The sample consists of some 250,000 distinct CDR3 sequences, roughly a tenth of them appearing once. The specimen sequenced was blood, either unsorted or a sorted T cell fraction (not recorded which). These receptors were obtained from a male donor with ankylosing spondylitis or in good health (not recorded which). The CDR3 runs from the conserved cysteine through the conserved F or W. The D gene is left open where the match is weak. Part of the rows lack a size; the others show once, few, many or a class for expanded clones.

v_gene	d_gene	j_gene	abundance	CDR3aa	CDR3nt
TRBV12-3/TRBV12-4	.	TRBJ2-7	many	CASSLSVSYEQYF	TGTGCCAGCAGTTTAAGTGTCTCCTACGAGCAGTACTTC
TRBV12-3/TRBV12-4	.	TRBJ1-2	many	CASSPEINYGYTF	TGTGCCAGCAGTCCGGAGATTAACTATGGCTACACCTTC
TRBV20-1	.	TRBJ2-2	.	CSARDRTRFRTGELFF	TGCAGTGCTAGAGACCGGACACGGTTTCGTACCGGGGAGCTGTTTTTT
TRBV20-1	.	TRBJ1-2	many	CSAPAGPNYGYTF	TGCAGTGCCCCGGCCGGACCGAACTATGGCTACACCTTC
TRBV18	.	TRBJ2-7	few	CASSPEDSYEQYF	TGTGCCAGCTCACCAGAGGACAGCTACGAGCAGTACTTC
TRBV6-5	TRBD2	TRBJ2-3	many	CASSFRLAGPTDTQYF	TGTGCCAGCAGTTTCCGACTAGCGGGGCCCACAGATACGCAGTATTTT
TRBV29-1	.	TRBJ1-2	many	CSVKDNVGYTF	TGCAGCGTTAAGGACAACGTTGGCTACACCTTC
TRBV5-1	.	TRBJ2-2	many	CASSFKRQLLSGGELFF	TGCGCCAGCAGCTTTAAAAGACAGTTACTCTCGGGTGGGGAGCTGTTTTTT
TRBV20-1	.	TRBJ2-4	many	CSARDRVKNIQYF	TGCAGTGCTAGAGACAGGGTCAAAAACATTCAGTACTTC
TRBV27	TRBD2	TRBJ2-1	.	CASSLSGLAGGYEQFF	TGTGCCAGCAGCCTTTCCGGACTAGCGGGGGGCTATGAGCAGTTCTTC
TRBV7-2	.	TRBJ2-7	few	CASSLAGAAYEQYF	TGTGCCAGCAGCTTAGCGGGGGCCGCCTACGAGCAGTACTTC
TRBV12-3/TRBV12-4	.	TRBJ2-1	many	CASSLTSKLNEQFF	TGTGCCAGCAGTTTAACTAGCAAACTTAATGAGCAGTTCTTC
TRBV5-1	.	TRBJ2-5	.	CASSLSTAQETQYF	TGCGCCAGCAGCTTGAGTACAGCCCAAGAGACCCAGTACTTC
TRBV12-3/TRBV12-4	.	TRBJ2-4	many	CASSLASGAGNIQYF	TGTGCCAGCAGTTTAGCATCGGGAGCTGGGAACATTCAGTACTTC
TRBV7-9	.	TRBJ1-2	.	CASSSTFDSIYGYTF	TGTGCCAGCAGCTCGACTTTCGACAGCATCTATGGCTACACCTTC
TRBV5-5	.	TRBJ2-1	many	CASSWARRGPFLGQFF	TGTGCCAGCAGCTGGGCACGTCGGGGACCGTTCTTAGGGCAGTTCTTC
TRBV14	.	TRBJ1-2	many	CASSQGGTGRYGYTF	TGTGCCAGCAGCCAAGGGGGGACGGGCCGCTATGGCTACACCTTC
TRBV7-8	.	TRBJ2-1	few	CASSRINNEQFF	TGTGCCAGCAGCCGCATTAACAATGAGCAGTTCTTC
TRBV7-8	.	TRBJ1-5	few	CASSLNRVGNQPQHF	TGTGCCAGCAGCTTAAACAGGGTGGGTAATCAGCCCCAGCATTTT
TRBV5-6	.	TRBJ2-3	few	CASSLVGVTQSDTQYF	TGTGCCAGCAGCTTGGTTGGTGTCACACAGTCGGATACGCAGTATTTT
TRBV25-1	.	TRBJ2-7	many	CASSDPVAEHTLLGEQYF	TGTGCCAGCAGTGACCCCGTGGCAGAGCATACCCTCCTGGGCGAGCAGTACTTC
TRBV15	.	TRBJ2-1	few	CATSRERMRVGTRHNEQFF	TGTGCCACCAGCAGAGAGAGAATGAGGGTTGGAACCCGTCACAATGAGCAGTTCTTC
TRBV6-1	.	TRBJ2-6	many	CASSPGSLNVLTF	TGTGCCAGCAGCCCGGGGTCGCTCAACGTCCTGACTTTC
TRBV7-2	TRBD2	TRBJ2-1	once	CASSLYISLAGGNEQFF	TGTGCCAGCAGCTTATATATCTCGCTAGCGGGAGGAAACGAGCAGTTCTTC
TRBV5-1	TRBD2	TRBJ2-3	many	CASSTSGASTDTQYF	TGCGCCAGCAGCACCAGCGGGGCTAGCACAGATACGCAGTATTTT
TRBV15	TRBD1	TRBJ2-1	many	CATSEGQGPYNEQFF	TGTGCCACCAGCGAGGGACAGGGGCCGTACAATGAGCAGTTCTTC
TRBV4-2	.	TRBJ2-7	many	CASSPPGGRGYEQYF	TGTGCCAGCAGCCCCCCGGGGGGCCGGGGCTACGAGCAGTACTTC
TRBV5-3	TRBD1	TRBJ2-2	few	CASSNGQASGTGELFF	TGTGCCAGCAGCAATGGACAGGCCTCTGGCACCGGGGAGCTGTTTTTT
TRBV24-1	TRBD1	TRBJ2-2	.	CAVSRGRNTGELFF	TGTGCCGTATCCAGGGGGCGAAACACCGGGGAGCTGTTTTTT
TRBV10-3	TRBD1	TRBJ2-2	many	CAIRTPTVRQGRTGELFF	TGTGCCATCAGGACACCGACTGTACGACAGGGAAGGACCGGGGAGCTGTTTTTT
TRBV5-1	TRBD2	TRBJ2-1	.	CASSHGTSGGLSSYNEQFF	TGCGCCAGCAGCCATGGGACTAGCGGGGGCCTTAGCTCCTACAATGAGCAGTTCTTC
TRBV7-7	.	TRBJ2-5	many	CASSFRPGQETQYF	TGTGCCAGCAGCTTCCGTCCTGGCCAAGAGACCCAGTACTTC
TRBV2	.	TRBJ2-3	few	CASSEFKGRPTTDTQYF	TGTGCCAGCAGTGAGTTTAAGGGGAGGCCTACCACAGATACGCAGTATTTT
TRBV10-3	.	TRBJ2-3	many	CAIRGAEDTQYF	TGTGCCATCCGGGGGGCCGAAGATACGCAGTATTTT
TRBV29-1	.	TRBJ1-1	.	CSVSLITEAFF	TGCAGCGTTTCGTTAATCACTGAAGCTTTCTTT
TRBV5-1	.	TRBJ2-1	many	CASSWSTEQFF	TGCGCCAGCAGCTGGTCTACTGAGCAGTTCTTC
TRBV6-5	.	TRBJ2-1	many	CASSLGAYNEQFF	TGTGCCAGCAGTTTAGGAGCGTACAATGAGCAGTTCTTC
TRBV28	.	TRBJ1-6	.	CASSVQNSPLHF	TGTGCCAGCAGTGTTCAGAATTCACCCCTCCACTTT
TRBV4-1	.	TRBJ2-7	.	CASSPNFGQGTYEQYF	TGCGCCAGCAGCCCCAATTTTGGGCAGGGCACCTACGAGCAGTACTTC
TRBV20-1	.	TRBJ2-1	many	CSARDSVAIYNEQFF	TGCAGTGCTAGAGATTCGGTAGCCATCTACAATGAGCAGTTCTTC